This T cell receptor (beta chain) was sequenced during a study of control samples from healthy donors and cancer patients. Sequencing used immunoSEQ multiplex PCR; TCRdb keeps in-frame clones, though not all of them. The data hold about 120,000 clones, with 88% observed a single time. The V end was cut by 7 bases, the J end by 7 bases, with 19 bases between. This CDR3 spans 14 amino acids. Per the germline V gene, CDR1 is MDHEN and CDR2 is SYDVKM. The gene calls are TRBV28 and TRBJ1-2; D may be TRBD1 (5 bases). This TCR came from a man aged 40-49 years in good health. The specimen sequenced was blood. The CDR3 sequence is CASTNGGEIGGYTF. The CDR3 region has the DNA TGTGCCAGCACCAACGGGGGGGAAATCGGTGGCTACACCTTC.